This T cell receptor (beta chain) was identified during a study of CD8 T cells in ankylosing spondylitis. This clonotype has ten or more counts. The antigen remains undetermined. Each CDR3 protein gets one entry after TCRdb re-called the 5' RACE reads with MiXCR. The repertoire consists of a few hundred thousand distinct CDR3 sequences, with 11% occurring once and the leading ten covering roughly a tenth. Points from the study as a whole: What appeared characteristic of ankylosing spondylitis blood was a TCR beta motif of 7 or 8 highly homologous variants.

The germline V gene encodes CDR1 ENHRY and CDR2 SYGVKD. This CDR3 contains 13 residues. V lost 0 bases and J 6 bases, leaving 6 bases between the germline ends. The TCR was taken from a female donor with ankylosing spondylitis or in good health (not recorded which). The sample taken for sequencing was blood, either unsorted or a sorted T cell fraction (not recorded which). This chain joins TRBV10-3 and TRBJ1-5, with no clear D. As DNA, the CDR3 is TGTGCCATCAGTGAGTCCTATAGTCAGCCCCAGCATTTT. Amino acids: CAISESYSQPQHF.